This record covers a single T cell receptor (beta chain). Antigen unknown. This sample is part of a study of shared clonotypes between healthy human individuals. The study, taken as a whole, reports: Few donors restricted represented genetic and exposure-history diversity.

This CDR3 contains 12 residues. V dropped 8 bases and J dropped 7 bases, with 15 bases sitting between them. Germline V CDR1 and CDR2: LNHDA, SQIVND (reference sequence). In the original analysis: ImmunoSEQ junction-only sequences lacked quality scores, so their filtering differed. Clones were read by immunoSEQ multiplex PCR, and TCRdb kept only the in-frame ones, dropping some. V and J calls and clone size are given by that table; D and trimming were obtained from the DNA. The sample yields about 600,000 clones, roughly four fifths seen once. The sample was PBMCs. The rearrangement links TRBV19 to TRBJ2-7, with D perhaps TRBD1 or TRBD2 (5 bases each). This sequence originates from a woman aged 40 to 49 in good health. Some clones in this sample may be carry-over from other donors' samples. The DNA of the CDR3 is TGTGCCAGTTCGGGACGCCTACGAGAGCAGTACTTC. This translates into CASSGRLREQYF. The full variable domain, rest sourced from reference TRBV19 and TRBJ2-7, is DGGITQSPKYLFRKEGQNVTLSCEQNLNHDAMYWYRQDPGQGLRLIYYSQIVNDFQKGDIAEGYSVSREKKESFPLTVTSAQKNPTAFYLCASSGRLREQYFGPGTRLTVT.